This T cell receptor (beta chain) appears in the sequencing data of a study of shared clonotypes between healthy human individuals. Overall study context: Serving as donors were two women and three men, whose ages spanned 18 to 49.

Study-wide results and limits: Rarefaction showed that sequencing of sorted subsets was incomplete (despite large depth).

Several immunoSEQ plates received, in even portions, the genomic DNA of each subset. This table comes from immunoSEQ multiplex PCR, and its TCRdb copy is limited to in-frame clones, with some not included. The sample carries millions of clones, over 85% recorded once. Donors had no recently reported acute infections or vaccinations and were HIV-negative. This CDR3 comprises 12 residues. The germline V gene has CDR1 SNHLY and CDR2 FYNNEI. V lost 7 bases, J lost 2 bases, and 1 base stayed unmatched. Comment on this clone: Its antigen is unidentified.

The sequenced sample consisted of naive CD4+ T cells sorted from blood. Sample subset: CD45RA+ positively selected. The TCR was taken from a man aged 18 to 29 in good health. The rearrangement joins TRBV2 to TRBJ1-2; TRBD1 aligns across 7 bases. The CDR3 bases are TGTGCCAGCACGGGACAGAACTATGGCTACACCTTC. This gives the protein CASTGQNYGYTF.